The 12 T cell receptor beta chains below were found in one sample sequenced in a study of shared clonotypes between healthy human individuals. Some clones are missing from TCRdb's copy, which holds only in-frame ones; the method was immunoSEQ multiplex PCR. The data contain 450,000 to 500,000 clones, 79% of them singletons. The sequencing sample was made of PBMCs. These receptors originate from a woman in her thirties or forties in good health. Some clones in this sample may be carry-over from other donors' samples.

This chain connects TRBV11-2 to TRBJ2-1, with 7 bases matching TRBD1. The CDR3 covers 17 residues. V was pared by 3 bases and J by 0 bases, with 8 bases of the junction left unmatched. Germline loops: CDR1 SGHAT, CDR2 FQNNGV. The CDR3 sequence: CASSLQGQTSSYNEQFF. The CDR3 region has the DNA TGTGCCAGCAGCTTGCAGGGACAGACGAGCTCCTACAATGAGCAGTTCTTC.

This chain joins TRBV7-3 and TRBJ2-5, with D possibly being TRBD2 (6 bases). The CDR3 extends over 14 amino acids. CDR1 is SGHTA and CDR2 is FQGTGA in the germline V gene. V was shortened by 3 bases and J by 6 bases, with 14 bases between the two germline ends. The chain's CDR3 is CASSLAGGKQTQYF. CDR3 DNA: TGTGCCAGCAGCTTGGCCGGAGGGAAACAGACCCAGTACTTC. Complete variable domain (other parts from reference TRBV7-3 and TRBJ2-5): GAGVSQTPSNKVTEKGKYVELRCDPISGHTALYWYRQSLGQGPEFLIYFQGTGAADDSGLPNDRFFAVRPEGSVSTLKIQRTERGDSAVYLCASSLAGGKQTQYFGPGTRLLVL.

In this sample, this clone turned up many times. The CDR3 sequence is CASSPRLTNTGELFF. CDR3 nucleotides: TGTGCCAGCTCACCACGGCTAACGAACACCGGGGAGCTGTTTTTT. The chain joins TRBV18 to TRBJ2-2, with no clear D. Germline V lookup: CDR1 KGHSH, CDR2 LQKENI. Deletions cut 1 base from V and 0 bases from J, with 6 bases between. This CDR3 contains 15 residues. Combining the CDR3 with reference TRBV18 and TRBJ2-2 gives the whole variable domain NAGVMQNPRHLVRRRGQEARLRCSPMKGHSHVYWYRQLPEEGLKFMVYLQKENIIDESGMPKERFSAEFPKEGPSILRIQQVVRGDSAAYFCASSPRLTNTGELFFGEGSRLTVL.

The sample holds one count of this clone. The chain employs TRBV6-6 and TRBJ2-5; 9 nucleotides agree with TRBD2. The CDR3 covers 14 residues. V dropped 4 bases and J dropped 3; count of bases not matched to a gene: 3. Germline V lookup: CDR1 MNHNY, CDR2 SVGAGI (reference sequence). CDR3 in DNA: TGTGCCAGCAGTTGGGGACTAGCAGAAGAGACCCAGTACTTC. It yields the protein CASSWGLAEETQYF.

The J gene is TRBJ2-5, the V gene TRBV7-2; tentative D call: TRBD2 (5 bases). Germline loops: CDR1 SGHTA, CDR2 FQGNSA. V was clipped by 5 bases and J by 5 bases, with 6 bases between them. The CDR3 sequence is 11 residues long. CDR3 DNA sequence: TGTGCCAGCAGCACGGGGGAGACCCAGTACTTC. This gives the protein CASSTGETQYF.

The chain carries TRBV5-6 and TRBJ2-1; no clear D. The V gene lost 4 bases and the J gene lost 9 bases, with 11 bases spanning the gap. Germline V gene sequence: CDR1 SGHDT, CDR2 YYEEEE. This CDR3 has 12 residues. CDR3 in DNA: TGTGCCAGCAGCCGTTCGACGGGTGAGCAGTTCTTC. It codes for CASSRSTGEQFF.

The genes are TRBV5-4 and TRBJ1-1; a weak D match, TRBD1 (5 bases). This CDR3 has 13 amino acids. The germline V and J ends were trimmed by 1 base and 10 bases, with 14 bases remaining between them. Germline V gene sequence: CDR1 SGHNT, CDR2 YYREEE (reference sequence). The CDR3 DNA is TGTGCCAGCAGCTTGATTGGGGGGGGAGGAGCTTTCTTT. This encodes CASSLIGGGGAFF.

This sequence joins TRBV30 and TRBJ1-1; TRBD1 matches at 9 bases. The V segment lost 8 bases and the J segment 5 bases; nucleotides outside the gene matches: 6. CDR1 is GTSNPN, CDR2 SVGIG, per germline (reference sequence). This CDR3 region has 12 residues. The CDR3 region has the DNA TGTGCCGGGACAGGGCCGGGGACTGAAGCTTTCTTT. Protein: CAGTGPGTEAFF.

The gene calls are TRBV7-2 and TRBJ1-2; tentatively, D is TRBD1 (5 bases). V was cut by 6 bases and J by 4 bases, with 9 bases left in between. Germline values: CDR1 SGHTA, CDR2 FQGNSA. This CDR3 comprises 12 residues. As DNA, the CDR3 is TGTGCCAGCAGAGGGGCGGGCTATGGCTACACCTTC. This codes for CASRGAGYGYTF.

The CDR3 is CASSFAGGSGYGYTF. The CDR3 nucleotides read TGTGCCAGCAGTTTCGCAGGGGGGAGCGGCTATGGCTACACCTTC. V is TRBV5-4 and J is TRBJ1-2, with TRBD1 identical over 7 bases. The V and J ends lost 5 bases and 4 bases, in that order; junction bases with no gene match: 11. This CDR3 is 15 amino acids long. Germline-derived CDR1 and CDR2 are SGHNT and YYREEE (reference sequence). Drawing the rest from reference TRBV5-4 and TRBJ1-2, the complete variable domain is ETGVTQSPTHLIKTRGQQVTLRCSSQSGHNTVSWYQQALGQGPQFIFQYYREEENGRGNFPPRFSGLQFPNYSSELNVNALELDDSALYLCASSFAGGSGYGYTFGSGTRLTVV.

This clone was observed a single time. The genes are TRBV2 and TRBJ2-7, with a possible D match to TRBD1 (6 bases). The CDR3 spans 15 residues. Per germline, CDR1 SNHLY and CDR2 FYNNEI. Deletions cut 7 bases from V and 1 base from J, with 17 bases between. The CDR3 region has the DNA TGTGCCAGCAATGGTGCAGGGGTATGGTCCTACGAGCAGTACTTC. Translation gives CASNGAGVWSYEQYF.

V gene TRBV11-2 combines with J gene TRBJ1-2; 10 positions agree with TRBD1. Trimming cost V 5 bases and J 8 bases; bases outside gene matches: 20. The CDR3 consists of 18 residues. The germline V gene encodes CDR1 SGHAT and CDR2 FQNNGV. CDR3 sequence: CASSRPGTGVRGGRGYTF. In nucleotides, the CDR3 is TGTGCCAGCAGCCGTCCCGGGACAGGGGTCCGGGGGGGTAGGGGCTACACCTTC. The full variable domain, in which reference TRBV11-2 and TRBJ1-2 provide the parts outside the CDR3, is EAGVAQSPRYKIIEKRQSVAFWCNPISGHATLYWYQQILGQGPKLLIQFQNNGVVDDSQLPKDRFSAERLKGVDSTLKIQPAKLEDSAVYLCASSRPGTGVRGGRGYTFGSGTRLTVV.